Each of the 30 T cell receptor beta chains below was sequenced from the same sample in a study of CD8+ T cells in alopecia areata. This sample's treatment: oral pan-JAK inhibitor, 5-10 mg twice daily. Following RNA extraction, reverse transcription yielded cDNA that acted as the sequencing template. Clones were read by immunoSEQ multiplex PCR, and TCRdb kept only the in-frame ones, dropping some. The sample carries a few hundred thousand clones, 60% recorded once. The sequenced sample was CD4+ T cells sorted from blood, obtained at week 52, from a patient treated with tofacitinib. The receptors here all came from a human donor with alopecia areata.

Ten or more counts support this clone. V usage is TRBV7-2 and J usage is TRBJ1-5; the D is unclear. CDR3 length: 16 amino acids. CDR1 and CDR2 from the germline V gene are SGHTA and FQGNSA. Trimming cost V 2 bases and J 0 bases, with 11 bases left between them. The CDR3 nucleotides read TGTGCCAGCAGCTTAAATCCGGCGGGTAGCAATCAGCCCCAGCATTTT. It specifies CASSLNPAGSNQPQHF.

This sequence joins TRBV6-5 and TRBJ2-1; TRBD1 agrees at 7 bases. V lost 6 bases and J lost 0; bases outside the gene matches: 2. CDR3 length: 14 residues. The germline V gene encodes CDR1 MNHEY and CDR2 SVGAGI. Here the CDR3 DNA reads TGTGCCAGCAGGGACAGGAGCTCCTACAATGAGCAGTTCTTC. Protein product: CASRDRSSYNEQFF.

CDR3 region: CAWSVWGREDTEAFF. The CDR3 DNA sequence: TGTGCCTGGAGTGTATGGGGCAGGGAGGACACTGAAGCTTTCTTT. The chain uses TRBV30 and TRBJ1-1; a weak D match, TRBD1 (5 bases). The V end lost 0 bases, the J end lost 3 bases, and 14 bases lay between the germline ends. The CDR3 sequence is 15 residues long. Germline V CDR1 and CDR2: GTSNPN, SVGIG (reference sequence). The complete variable domain, with remaining parts taken from reference TRBV30 and TRBJ1-1, reads SQTIHQWPATLVQPVGSPLSLECTVEGTSNPNLYWYRQAAGRGLQLLFYSVGIGQISSEVPQNLSASRPQDRQFILSSKKLLLSDSGFYLCAWSVWGREDTEAFFGQGTRLTVV.

The sample holds one count of this clone. This rearrangement joins TRBV25-1 to TRBJ1-4; D unresolved. The germline V gene encodes CDR1 MGHDK and CDR2 SYGVNS. V gave up 1 base and J gave up 0 bases, with 12 bases separating them. The CDR3 sequence is 17 residues long. CDR3 bases: TGTGCCAGCAGTGAATGGGGAGGCTCTGCAACTAATGAAAAACTGTTTTTT. Its translation: CASSEWGGSATNEKLFF.

This clone was counted between two and nine times. This chain uses TRBV29-1 with TRBJ2-6; D is ambiguous. The V gene's germline CDR1 is SQVTM and CDR2 ANQGSEA. This CDR3 spans 14 amino acids. Trimming stripped 7 bases from V and 1 base from J, with 11 bases between. CDR3 sequence: CSAATGSGANVLTF. The CDR3 DNA sequence: TGCAGCGCCGCAACTGGGTCTGGGGCCAACGTCCTGACTTTC.

This clone occurred once. CDR3 DNA sequence: TGTGCCAGCAGCTTGTTATTGGTCGGGAACACTGAAGCTTTCTTT. Its translation: CASSLLLVGNTEAFF. The rearrangement joins TRBV5-4 to TRBJ1-1; D is uncertain. The length of the CDR3 is 15 residues. The V end lost 1 base, the J end lost 1 base, and 11 bases lay between the germline ends. CDR1 and CDR2 (germline): SGHNT, YYREEE (reference sequence).

As to this clone: The junction shows a germline mismatch at one end, possibly a read error. The chain links TRBV29-1 to TRBJ2-1; D might be TRBD1 (6 bases). CDR3 length equals 14 residues. Looked up from germline, CDR1 is SQVTM and CDR2 is ANQGSEA. Here the CDR3 reads CSAEGQGIYNEQFF. The CDR3 DNA sequence: TGCAGCGCTGAAGGTCAGGGGATTTACAATGAGCAGTTCTTC.

This chain links TRBV29-1 with TRBJ2-7; D might be TRBD1 (5 bases). Germline V gene lookup returns CDR1 SQVTM and CDR2 ANQGSEA. The CDR3 length is 14 residues. V was pared by 6 bases and J by 0 bases, with 15 bases between. In nucleotides, the CDR3 is TGCAGCGTAAAAGGGGCAGGTTACTCCTACGAGCAGTACTTC. Translating it yields CSVKGAGYSYEQYF.

This chain uses TRBV2 with TRBJ1-2, with no clear D. CDR3 length: 14 amino acids. Trimming removed 7 bases from V and 1 base from J, with 13 bases in between. From germline, CDR1 is SNHLY and CDR2 FYNNEI. The CDR3 here is CASTLSTVNYGYTF. CDR3 DNA: TGTGCCAGCACCCTATCAACAGTTAACTATGGCTACACCTTC.

In its sample, this clone was seen a few times. The chain uses TRBV5-1 and TRBJ1-6; TRBD1 matches 8 bases. In germline, CDR1 is SGHRS, CDR2 YFSETQ. V shed 0 bases and J 7 bases; nucleotides not matched to a gene: 3. CDR3 length: 15 amino acids. The CDR3 loop reads CASSLGTGSNSPLHF. DNA for the CDR3: TGCGCCAGCAGCTTGGGGACAGGGAGCAATTCACCCCTCCACTTT.

The chain has TRBV30 and TRBJ2-3, with D possibly TRBD1 on 6 matching bases. Germline CDR1 is GTSNPN and CDR2 is SVGIG (reference sequence). Trimming shortened V by 1 base and J by 2 bases, and 13 bases separated the two germline ends. The CDR3 loop spans 15 amino acids. The CDR3 is CAWSGTAKNTDTQYF. In DNA form, the CDR3 reads TGTGCCTGGAGTGGGACAGCGAAGAACACAGATACGCAGTATTTT.

Written as DNA, the CDR3 is TGTGCCAGCAGCTCCAGACAGGTCCCAAACATTCAGTACTTC. It codes for CASSSRQVPNIQYF. V gene TRBV5-6 combines with J gene TRBJ2-4; possibly TRBD1 for D (6 bases). The V and J ends lost 3 bases and 6 bases respectively, with 13 bases between them. The germline gives CDR1 SGHDT, CDR2 YYEEEE. The CDR3 is 14 residues long. The whole variable domain, remainder taken from reference TRBV5-6 and TRBJ2-4, is DAGVTQSPTHLIKTRGQQVTLRCSPKSGHDTVSWYQQALGQGPQFIFQYYEEEERQRGNFPDRFSGHQFPNYSSELNVNALLLGDSALYLCASSSRQVPNIQYFGAGTRLSVL.

The chain is built from TRBV29-1 and TRBJ2-3, with D perhaps matching TRBD1 (6 bases). The V gene's germline CDR1 is SQVTM and CDR2 ANQGSEA. V was trimmed by 7 bases and J by 4 bases, leaving 18 bases between them. There are 14 residues in the CDR3. The DNA for the CDR3 is TGCAGCGCTGGGGGTGGGGGCCTCCCAGATACGCAGTATTTT. Its protein is CSAGGGGLPDTQYF.

The V and J genes are TRBV25-1 and TRBJ1-2; D is ambiguous. The CDR3 is 13 amino acids. V shed 6 bases and J shed 4 bases, with 12 bases lying between them. The germline V gene has CDR1 MGHDK and CDR2 SYGVNS. This CDR3 is CASRDPRGYGYTF. In DNA form, the CDR3 reads TGTGCCAGCAGAGACCCCCGAGGCTATGGCTACACCTTC.

CDR3 DNA sequence: TGTGCCAGCAGTGAGGACACCAACTATGGCTACACCTTC. This sequence encodes CASSEDTNYGYTF. This chain connects TRBV2 to TRBJ1-2, with D perhaps TRBD1 (5 bases). With 3 bases removed from V and 2 bases from J, the gap between germline ends came to 7 bases. Germline loops: CDR1 SNHLY, CDR2 FYNNEI. The CDR3 has 13 amino acids.

This clone appeared a single time. The rearrangement uses TRBV2 and TRBJ2-1, with 7 bases aligning to TRBD1. The CDR3 extends over 14 amino acids. V lost 7 bases, J lost 5 bases, and 8 bases stayed unmatched. Germline-derived CDR1 and CDR2 are SNHLY and FYNNEI. CDR3: CASKGGTENNEQFF. In DNA, the CDR3 is TGTGCCAGCAAGGGTGGGACAGAGAACAATGAGCAGTTCTTC.

The chain combines TRBV4-1 with TRBJ2-2; no definite D call. Per germline, CDR1 MGHRA and CDR2 YSYEKL. There are 15 residues in the CDR3. V lost 0 bases to trimming and J lost 8 bases, with 13 bases between them. The CDR3 loop is CASSQDTTFMGELFF. Written as DNA, the CDR3 is TGCGCCAGCAGCCAAGACACGACTTTTATGGGGGAGCTGTTTTTT.

This clone was seen more than once but under ten times. The chain couples TRBV19 to TRBJ2-7, with TRBD1 as a possible D gene (5 bases). Germline CDR1 LNHDA, CDR2 SQIVND (reference sequence). This CDR3 is built from 12 residues. Between the trimmed V and J ends, which lost 5 bases and 2 bases, there was a span of 7 bases. The CDR3 DNA follows: TGTGCCAGTAGTTCAGGGACCTACGAGCAGTACTTC. As protein: CASSSGTYEQYF.

The CDR3 spells CSANRGQGAADTQYF. The CDR3 DNA reads TGCAGCGCCAACCGGGGACAGGGGGCCGCAGATACGCAGTATTTT. The rearrangement links TRBV29-1 to TRBJ2-3, with 12 nucleotides matching TRBD1. The junction had 9 bases not matched to a gene; V was cut back by 7 bases and J by 4 bases. The CDR3 sequence is 15 residues long. Germline V lookup: CDR1 SQVTM, CDR2 ANQGSEA.

This sequence joins TRBV2 and TRBJ2-3; 8 nucleotides align to TRBD2. This CDR3 contains 14 residues. The V gene end was trimmed by 2 bases and the J gene end by 6 bases; junction bases not matched to a gene: 4. CDR1 and CDR2 (germline): SNHLY, FYNNEI. CDR3 in amino acids: CASSELSGEDTQYF. The CDR3 nucleotides read TGTGCCAGCAGTGAACTTAGCGGGGAGGATACGCAGTATTTT.

J is TRBJ2-2 and V is TRBV29-1; 10 nucleotides match TRBD1. This CDR3 is built from 15 residues. The ends lost 8 bases at V and 2 bases at J; junction bases unmatched: 8. Germline-derived CDR1 and CDR2 are SQVTM and ANQGSEA. The CDR3 DNA follows: TGCAGCATTCGTTTGACAGGGGGCAACACCGGGGAGCTGTTTTTT. Protein sequence: CSIRLTGGNTGELFF.

Here the CDR3 DNA reads TGTGCCAGCAGTTACTCTTGGGCCGTCGTCACTGAAGCTTTCTTT. Its translation is CASSYSWAVVTEAFF. This chain joins TRBV6-5 and TRBJ1-1; D is unclear. The V gene lost 0 bases and the J gene lost 4 bases, with 12 bases spanning the gap. CDR3 length: 15 residues. Per germline, CDR1 MNHEY and CDR2 SVGAGI.

This clone is a singleton in its sample. This rearrangement joins TRBV9 to TRBJ2-3; D uncertain. Trimming left V 0 bases short and J 0 bases short, with 8 bases between. Germline CDR1 is SGDLS and CDR2 is YYNGEE. The CDR3 length is 15 residues. CDR3 in amino acids: CASSVGLLSTDTQYF. DNA for the CDR3: TGTGCCAGCAGCGTAGGGCTACTTAGCACAGATACGCAGTATTTT.

This rearrangement joins TRBV23-1 to TRBJ1-2; the D is unclear. TRBV23-1 is an ORF, with its function uncertain. V lost 7 bases and J lost 1, with 19 bases in between. There are 16 residues in the CDR3. CDR3 protein: CASTKLDEAVNYGYTF. As DNA, the CDR3 is TGCGCCAGCACCAAACTGGACGAGGCGGTTAACTATGGCTACACCTTC.

J is TRBJ2-7 and V is TRBV30; unclear D gene. V was shortened by 2 bases and J by 4 bases, with 6 bases between the two germline ends. There are 11 residues in the CDR3. Germline loops: CDR1 GTSNPN, CDR2 SVGIG (reference sequence). The CDR3 DNA follows: TGTGCCTGGAGTTCCGGGTACGAGCAGTACTTC. This codes for CAWSSGYEQYF.

The chain uses TRBV6-5 and TRBJ2-7; TRBD1 is a possible D gene (6 bases). The germline CDR1 and CDR2 sequences are MNHEY and SVGAGI. The CDR3 consists of 14 residues. V was trimmed by 11 bases and J by 7 bases, leaving 24 bases between them. The CDR3 nucleotides read TGTGCCCGGGGTCCTAACAGGGCATACCCGGAGCAGTACTTC. Protein: CARGPNRAYPEQYF.

The chain links TRBV5-1 to TRBJ2-6; TRBD2 agrees at 10 bases. Losses at the gene ends were 0 bases for V and 0 bases for J; bases not matched to a gene: 0. The CDR3 contains 17 residues. The germline CDR1 and CDR2 sequences are SGHRS and YFSETQ. The CDR3 reads CASSLASGGSGANVLTF. The DNA of the CDR3 is TGCGCCAGCAGCTTGGCTAGCGGGGGCTCTGGGGCCAACGTCCTGACTTTC.

This clone occurred once. The chain has TRBV30 and TRBJ1-6; 7 bases match TRBD1. Germline CDR1 reads GTSNPN; CDR2 reads SVGIG (reference sequence). The J segment lost 4 bases and the V segment lost 3 bases, leaving 3 bases of the junction unmatched. The CDR3 length is 14 residues. The CDR3 reads CAWRTGTYNSPLHF. CDR3 sequence (DNA): TGTGCCTGGAGGACAGGGACATATAATTCACCCCTCCACTTT.

The chain uses TRBV27 and TRBJ2-1; 7 bases align to TRBD2. V shed 1 base and J 6 bases; nucleotides not matched to a gene: 15. From germline, CDR1 is MNHEY and CDR2 SMNVEV (reference sequence). The CDR3 has 18 residues. The CDR3, as DNA: TGTGCCAGCAGTTTATTAGGACTAGTCTCCCCGACTACCAATGAGCAGTTCTTC. Translated, it gives CASSLLGLVSPTTNEQFF.

This clone came up a few times. This sequence joins TRBV2 and TRBJ2-5; D is undetermined. The CDR3 sequence is 13 residues long. CDR1 is SNHLY, CDR2 FYNNEI, per germline. Trimming pared 4 bases from V and 5 bases from J, leaving 11 bases between. The CDR3 DNA reads TGTGCCAGCAGTGTTAACAGTTGGGAGACCCAGTACTTC. Amino acids: CASSVNSWETQYF.